This T cell receptor beta chain emerged from a study of blood T cell repertoires in COVID-19. Looking at the study overall: Samples came from the United States, Italy and Spain, spanning acute and convalescent COVID-19. PBMCs, B-cell-depleted T cells, or T cells were the source of the cDNA or gDNA that made up the material.

CDR3 size: 13 residues. Trimming at V came to 7 bases and at J to 4 bases, leaving 4 bases not matched to a gene. CDR1 and CDR2 from the germline V gene are MGHDK and SYGVNS. Per the authors' pipeline: Reference gene primer amplification yielded estimated nucleated cell counts. Produced via immunoSEQ multiplex PCR; TCRdb's table is partial and in-frame only. The V and J calls and the clone size are those of that table, but D and trimming were determined from the DNA. The table lists 50,000 to 65,000 clones, over 60% of them singletons. The sequence derives from a woman aged 50 to 65 with active or convalescent COVID-19. The sequenced sample was peripheral blood. V usage is TRBV25-1 and J usage is TRBJ2-7; 10 bases align to TRBD1. The CDR3 DNA follows: TGTGCCAGCACGATGGACAGGGGGTACGAGCAGTACTTC. Its translation is CASTMDRGYEQYF.